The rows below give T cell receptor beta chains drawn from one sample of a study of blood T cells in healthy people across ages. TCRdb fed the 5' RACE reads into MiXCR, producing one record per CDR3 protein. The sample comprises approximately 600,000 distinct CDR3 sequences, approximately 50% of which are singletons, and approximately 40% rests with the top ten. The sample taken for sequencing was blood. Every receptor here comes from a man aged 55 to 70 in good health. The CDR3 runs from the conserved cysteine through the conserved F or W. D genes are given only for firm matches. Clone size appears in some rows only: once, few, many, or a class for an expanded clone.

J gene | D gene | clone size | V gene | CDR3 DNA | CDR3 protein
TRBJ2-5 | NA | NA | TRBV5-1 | TGCGCCAGCAGCGGGGGTTTCGCAGGGAGCATGGAGACCCAGTACTTC | CASSGGFAGSMETQYF
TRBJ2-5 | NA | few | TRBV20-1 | TGCAGTGCTAGAGAAGTCAAGGAAGAGACCCAGTACTTC | CSAREVKEETQYF
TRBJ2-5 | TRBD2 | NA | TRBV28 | TGTGCCAGTGTCGGGACTAAAGAGACCCAGTACTTC | CASVGTKETQYF
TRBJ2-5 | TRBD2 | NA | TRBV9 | TGTGCCAGCAGCGCCCGGACTAGCGGGGGGGGCGGCGTCGAGACCCAGTACTTC | CASSARTSGGGGVETQYF
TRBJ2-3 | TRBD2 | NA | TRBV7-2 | TGTGCCAGCAGCTTAGATTCCGAGCGGGGGGGCCTCTTAGATACGCAGTATTTT | CASSLDSERGGLLDTQYF
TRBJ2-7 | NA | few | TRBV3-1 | TGTGCCAGCAGACCTACGGGGGGCAACGAGCAGTACTTC | CASRPTGGNEQYF
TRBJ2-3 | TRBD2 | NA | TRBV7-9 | TGTGCCAGCAGCTTACCGGGGGGGAGAGATACGCAGTATTTT | CASSLPGGRDTQYF
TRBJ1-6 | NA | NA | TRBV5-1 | TGCGCCAGCAGCGTGGTCCCAGTGGATTCACCCCTCCACTTT | CASSVVPVDSPLHF
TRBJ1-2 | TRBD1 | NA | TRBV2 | TGTGCCAGCAGTCAACAGGGGTGGATGCGTGGCTACACCTTC | CASSQQGWMRGYTF
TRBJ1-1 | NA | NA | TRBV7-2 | TGTGCCAGCAGCTTAGCTGGACGGAACACTGGAGCTTTCTTT | CASSLAGRNTGAFF
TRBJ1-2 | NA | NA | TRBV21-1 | TGTGCCAGCAGCATCAAGACAGGGGATTCCTCCATAACAGTCTATGGCTACACCTTC | CASSIKTGDSSITVYGYTF
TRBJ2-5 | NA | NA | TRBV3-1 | TGTGCCAGCAGCCAAGGGGCGGAGACCCAGTACTTC | CASSQGAETQYF
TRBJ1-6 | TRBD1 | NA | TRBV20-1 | TGCAGTGCTAGGGGAACCTCAGGGGGCGAGGAATCACCCCTCCACTTT | CSARGTSGGEESPLHF
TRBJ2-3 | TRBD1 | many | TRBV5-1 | TGCGCCAGCAGCTTGGCCTTGGACAGGGTGGCAGATACGCAGTATTTT | CASSLALDRVADTQYF
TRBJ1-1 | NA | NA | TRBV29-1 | TGCAGCGTTGAAGAGACGCTTGACACTGAAGCTTTCTTT | CSVEETLDTEAFF
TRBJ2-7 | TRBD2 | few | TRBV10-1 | TGCGCCAGCAGTGGGTCGGGACTAGCCCACGAGCAGTACTTC | CASSGSGLAHEQYF
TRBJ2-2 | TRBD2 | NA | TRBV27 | TGTGCCAGCAGTTTAACACTAGCGGGAGCCACCGGGGAGCTGTTTTTT | CASSLTLAGATGELFF
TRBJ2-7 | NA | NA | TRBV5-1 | TGCGCCAGCAGCTTGGGGGGTCCCAAGGACAATGAGCAGTACTTC | CASSLGGPKDNEQYF
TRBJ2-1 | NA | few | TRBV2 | TGTGCCAGCAGTCACAACTACAATGAGCAGTTCTTC | CASSHNYNEQFF
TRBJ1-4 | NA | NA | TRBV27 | TGTGCCAGCAGTCCCCGGTGGGGGGGCTGGGAAAAACTGTTTTTT | CASSPRWGGWEKLFF
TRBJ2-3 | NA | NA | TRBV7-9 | TGTGCCAGCAGTCGAGACGAATCAGGACTGTATTTT | CASSRDESGLYF
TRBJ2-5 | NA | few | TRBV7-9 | TGTGCCAGCAGCGCGGGGACCCAGTACTTC | CASSAGTQYF
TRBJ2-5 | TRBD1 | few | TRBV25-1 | TGTGCCAGCAGTGAATGGGCAGGGGGCGAGGAGACCCAGTACTTC | CASSEWAGGEETQYF
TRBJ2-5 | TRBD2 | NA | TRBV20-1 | TGCAGTGCGGATGCGGGGGGACAAGAGACCCAGTACTTC | CSADAGGQETQYF
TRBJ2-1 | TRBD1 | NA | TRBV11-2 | TGTGCCAGCAGCCTCGTAGGGACAGCCTCTGGTGAGCAGTTCTTC | CASSLVGTASGEQFF
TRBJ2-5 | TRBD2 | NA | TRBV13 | TGTGCCAGCAGCTTAAACCCCGGACTAGCCGACGAGACCCAGTACTTC | CASSLNPGLADETQYF
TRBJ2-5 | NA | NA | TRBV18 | TGTGCCAGCTCACCAAGTACAGGAGCGGAGGAGACCCAGTACTTC | CASSPSTGAEETQYF
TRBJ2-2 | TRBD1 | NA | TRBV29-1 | TGCAGCGTCACCTCAGGACAGGCGAACACCGGGGAGCTGTTTTTT | CSVTSGQANTGELFF
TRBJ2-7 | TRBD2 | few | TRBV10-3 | TGTGCCATCAGTGGGCTAGCGGGGGCGGGCGAGCAGTACTTC | CAISGLAGAGEQYF
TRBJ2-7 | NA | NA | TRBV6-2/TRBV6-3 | TGTGCCAGCAGAAGGGACATCTCTTACGAGCAGTACTTC | CASRRDISYEQYF
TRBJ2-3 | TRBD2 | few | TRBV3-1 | TGTGCCAGCAGCCAAGATCCCCCTAGCGGGGGGGCAGATACGCAGTATTTT | CASSQDPPSGGADTQYF
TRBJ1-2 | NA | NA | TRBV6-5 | TGTGCCAGCACCACCTGGGGCGACGGTGGCTACACCTTC | CASTTWGDGGYTF
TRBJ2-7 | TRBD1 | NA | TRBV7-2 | TGTGCCAGCAGCTTGAGGACAGGGGACTACGAGCAGTACTTC | CASSLRTGDYEQYF
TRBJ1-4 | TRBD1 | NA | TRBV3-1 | TGTGCCAGCAGCCAAGCGGGGACAGGGGGCAATGAAAAACTGTTTTTT | CASSQAGTGGNEKLFF
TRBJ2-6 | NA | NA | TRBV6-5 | TGTGCCAGCAGTTACCGAACGCGGGGCTCTGGGGCCAACGTCCTGACTTTC | CASSYRTRGSGANVLTF
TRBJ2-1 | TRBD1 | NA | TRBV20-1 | TGCAGTGCTAGACGGCACCGACAGGGTCTCGGTGAGCAGTTCTTC | CSARRHRQGLGEQFF
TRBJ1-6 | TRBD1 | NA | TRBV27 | TGTGCCAGCAGTTTAAGGGGACAGGGGGGCGCCTATAATTCACCCCTCCACTTT | CASSLRGQGGAYNSPLHF
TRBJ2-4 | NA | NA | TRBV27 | TGTGCCAATACCCAGTTAGCCAAAAACATTCAGTACTTC | CANTQLAKNIQYF
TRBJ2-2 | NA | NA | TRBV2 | TGTGCCAGCAGACAGGGTGAGGGCACCGGGGAGCTGTTTTTT | CASRQGEGTGELFF
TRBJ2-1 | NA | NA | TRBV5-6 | TGTGCCAGCAGCTCTCCGGGGGGCTTTAGGAATGAGCAGTTCTTC | CASSSPGGFRNEQFF
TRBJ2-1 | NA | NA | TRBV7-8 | TGTGCCAGCACTGCCCCGGACTACCACAATGAGCAGTTCTTC | CASTAPDYHNEQFF
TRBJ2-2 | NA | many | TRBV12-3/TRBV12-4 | TGTGCCAGCAGTACCCTTTACCCCCCCGAGGGGACCGGGGAGCTGTTTTTT | CASSTLYPPEGTGELFF
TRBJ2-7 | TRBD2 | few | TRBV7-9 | TGTGCCAGCAGCTACCCTAGCGGGGGGCACTACGAGCAGTACTTC | CASSYPSGGHYEQYF
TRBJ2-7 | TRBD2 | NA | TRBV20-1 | TGCAGTGCTAGGCCGGGACTAGCGGCTACCTACGAGCAGTACTTC | CSARPGLAATYEQYF
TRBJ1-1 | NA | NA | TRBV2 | TGTGCCAGCAGTGGGCCCCGTCGTGCAGGCGGCACTGAAGCTTTCTTT | CASSGPRRAGGTEAFF
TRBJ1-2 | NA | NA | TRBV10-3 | TGTGCCATCAGGGAGCCGGGGGCCTATGGCTACACCTTC | CAIREPGAYGYTF
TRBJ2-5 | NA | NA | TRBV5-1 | TGCGCCAGCAGCTTGGTAGGGGCGGGCGTATACAATGAGCAGTACTTC | CASSLVGAGVYNEQYF
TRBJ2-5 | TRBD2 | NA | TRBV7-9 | TGTGCCAGCAGCCCAGGAAGCGGGGTGGAAGAGACCCAGTACTTC | CASSPGSGVEETQYF
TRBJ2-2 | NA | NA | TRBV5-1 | TGCGCCAGCAGCTTGTCGGGGACGAACACCGGGGAGCTGTTTTTT | CASSLSGTNTGELFF
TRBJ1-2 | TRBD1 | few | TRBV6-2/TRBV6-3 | TGTGCCAGCGGGGACAGGGAAAACTATGGCTACACCTTC | CASGDRENYGYTF